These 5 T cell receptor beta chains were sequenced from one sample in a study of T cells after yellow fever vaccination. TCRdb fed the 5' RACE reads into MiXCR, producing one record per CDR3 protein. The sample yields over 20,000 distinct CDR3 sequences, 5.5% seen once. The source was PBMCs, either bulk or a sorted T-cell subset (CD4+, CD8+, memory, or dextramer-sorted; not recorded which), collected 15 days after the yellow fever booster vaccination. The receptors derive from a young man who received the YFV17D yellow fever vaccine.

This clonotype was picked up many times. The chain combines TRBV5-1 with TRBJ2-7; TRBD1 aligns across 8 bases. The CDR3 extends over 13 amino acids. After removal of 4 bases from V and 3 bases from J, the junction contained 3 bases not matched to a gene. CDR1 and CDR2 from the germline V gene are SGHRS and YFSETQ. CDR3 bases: TGCGCCAGCAGCCCGGGACAGGACTACGAGCAGTACTTC. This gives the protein CASSPGQDYEQYF.

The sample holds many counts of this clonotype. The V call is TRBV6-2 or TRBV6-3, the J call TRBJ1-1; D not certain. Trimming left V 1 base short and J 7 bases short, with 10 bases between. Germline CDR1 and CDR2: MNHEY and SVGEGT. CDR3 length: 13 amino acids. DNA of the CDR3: TGTGCCAGCAGTTACTTCCTCGAAGGTGAAGCTTTCTTT. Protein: CASSYFLEGEAFF.

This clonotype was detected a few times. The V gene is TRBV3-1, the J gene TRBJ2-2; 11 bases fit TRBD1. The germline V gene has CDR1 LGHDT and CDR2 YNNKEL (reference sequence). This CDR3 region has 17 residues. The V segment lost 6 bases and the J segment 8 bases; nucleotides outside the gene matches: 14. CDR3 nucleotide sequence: TGTGCCAGCAGGCCTTCCGGGACAGGGGGTATAGCGGGGGAGCTGTTTTTT. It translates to CASRPSGTGGIAGELFF.

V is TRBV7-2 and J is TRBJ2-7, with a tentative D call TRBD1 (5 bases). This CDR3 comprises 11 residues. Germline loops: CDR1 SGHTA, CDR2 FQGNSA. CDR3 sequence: CASRANYEQYF. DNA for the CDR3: TGTGCATCCAGGGCTAATTACGAGCAGTACTTC.

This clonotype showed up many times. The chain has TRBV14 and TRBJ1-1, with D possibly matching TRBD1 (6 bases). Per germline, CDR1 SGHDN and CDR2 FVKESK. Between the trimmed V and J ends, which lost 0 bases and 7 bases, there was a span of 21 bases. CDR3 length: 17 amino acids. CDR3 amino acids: CASSQETGHRLVDEAFF. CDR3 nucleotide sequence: TGTGCCAGCAGCCAAGAAACGGGACATCGCCTAGTTGATGAAGCTTTCTTT.